Listed here are 9 T cell receptor beta chains from one sample, sequenced in a study of shared clonotypes between healthy human individuals. This table comes from immunoSEQ multiplex PCR, and its TCRdb copy is limited to in-frame clones, with some not included. The table lists about 700,000 clones, about 92% of them singletons. Naive CD8 populations comprised CD45RO-negative cells positively selected for CCR7, excluding terminally differentiated effector memory CD45RA+ cells. Source material: naive CD8+ T cells sorted from blood. The receptors derive from a man younger than 40 in good health.

This chain uses TRBV29-1 with TRBJ2-7; possibly TRBD1 or TRBD2 for D (7 bases each). V was trimmed by 7 bases and J by 2 bases, leaving 18 bases between them. CDR1 and CDR2 from the germline V gene are SQVTM and ANQGSEA. The CDR3 loop spans 14 amino acids. CDR3 loop: CSAPGRGLTYEQYF. The CDR3 DNA reads as TGCAGCGCTCCGGGGAGGGGGCTGACCTACGAGCAGTACTTC.

This clone has just one count. V usage is TRBV5-1 and J usage is TRBJ1-1; D is unresolved. With 6 bases removed from V and 1 base from J, the gap between germline ends came to 7 bases. This CDR3 has 12 residues. Germline-derived CDR1 and CDR2 are SGHRS and YFSETQ. The CDR3 DNA is TGCGCCAGCAATGGGGAGAACACTGAAGCTTTCTTT. Its protein is CASNGENTEAFF.

The chain combines TRBV5-8 with TRBJ2-5, with a tentative D call TRBD2 (6 bases). Deletions cut 0 bases from V and 2 bases from J, with 11 bases between. The CDR3 is 15 residues long. The germline CDR1 and CDR2 sequences are SGHTS and YDEGEE. CDR3 sequence (DNA): TGTGCCAGCAGCTTGGGTAGCGGAACACAAGAGACCCAGTACTTC. Its protein product is CASSLGSGTQETQYF.

The chain combines TRBV27 with TRBJ2-1; D is tentatively TRBD1 or TRBD2 (5 bases each). V shed 3 bases and J shed 9 bases, with 12 bases lying between them. The CDR3 extends over 13 amino acids. Germline V gene data show CDR1 as MNHEY and CDR2 as SMNVEV (reference sequence). The CDR3 protein is CASSFAGTSEQFF. The CDR3 DNA reads TGTGCCAGCAGTTTCGCAGGGACCAGTGAGCAGTTCTTC.

The rearrangement joins TRBV15 to TRBJ2-1; 8 positions match TRBD2. This CDR3 has 12 residues. Germline trimming cut 4 bases from V and 10 bases from J; bases unmatched to any gene: 3. Per germline, CDR1 LNHNV and CDR2 YYDKDF (reference sequence). In DNA form, the CDR3 reads TGTGCCACCAGCACGGGACTAGGCGAGCAGTTCTTC. This translates into CATSTGLGEQFF.

The CDR3 DNA sequence: TGTGCCAGCAGCCCAGGACTAGCGGGAGCGGGCACCGGGGAGCTGTTTTTT. Amino acids: CASSPGLAGAGTGELFF. The V and J genes are TRBV7-9 and TRBJ2-2; 13 positions agree with TRBD2. V dropped 5 bases and J dropped 4; count of bases not matched to a gene: 7. The CDR3 is made up of 17 amino acids. The germline V gene encodes CDR1 SEHNR and CDR2 FQNEAQ (reference sequence).

The V gene is TRBV4-1, the J gene TRBJ2-2; TRBD2 matches at 12 bases. The CDR3 is 15 residues long. V lost 10 bases and J lost 3; bases outside the gene matches: 6. Germline V gene data show CDR1 as MGHRA and CDR2 as YSYEKL. Here the CDR3 DNA reads TGCGCCACCGGACTAGCGGGACCTGACACCGGGGAGCTGTTTTTT. Protein sequence: CATGLAGPDTGELFF.

This clone appeared a single time. The rearrangement joins TRBV7-3 to TRBJ1-2; unclear D gene. The CDR3 is made up of 13 amino acids. V lost 7 bases and J lost 5, with 14 bases in between. CDR1 is SGHTA and CDR2 is FQGTGA in the germline V gene. CDR3 amino acids: CASTPEGIYGYTF. CDR3 DNA sequence: TGTGCCAGCACCCCAGAGGGCATTTATGGCTACACCTTC.

The J gene is TRBJ2-3, the V gene TRBV7-2; D is undetermined. This CDR3 is built from 15 residues. CDR1 and CDR2 (germline): SGHTA, FQGNSA. The germline V and J ends were trimmed by 1 base and 2 bases, with 10 bases remaining between them. The CDR3 bases are TGTGCCAGCAGCTTAGTACGGAGTTACACAGATACGCAGTATTTT. It translates to CASSLVRSYTDTQYF. Together with reference TRBV7-2 and TRBJ2-3, the CDR3 gives the full variable domain: GAGVSQSPSNKVTEKGKDVELRCDPISGHTALYWYRQSLGQGLEFLIYFQGNSAPDKSGLPSDRFSAERTGGSVSTLTIQRTQQEDSAVYLCASSLVRSYTDTQYFGPGTRLTVL.